This entry concerns a single T cell receptor beta chain. This CDR3 comprises 13 residues. Germline CDR1 is MNHEY and CDR2 is SMNVEV (reference sequence). The V gene lost 4 bases and the J gene lost 7 bases, with 14 bases spanning the gap. The data derive from a study of Tregs in tolerant kidney transplant recipients. Measured with immunoSEQ multiplex PCR; TCRdb has only the in-frame clones, and not every one. The sample shows 100,000 to 130,000 clones, 90% of them seen only once. The V gene is TRBV27, the J gene TRBJ2-7, with a tentative D call TRBD1 (5 bases). The sequence was collected from a human donor who received a combined kidney and bone marrow transplant. This sample comprised CD4+ T cells from blood, obtained before the transplant. CDR3 loop: CASSSNSPGEQYF. CDR3 coding DNA: TGTGCCAGCAGTTCTAACTCCCCAGGGGAGCAGTACTTC.